This T cell receptor beta chain is drawn from a study of blood T cells in healthy people across ages. Turning to the study itself: When template switching was applied, about one barcoded beta molecule was captured per two T cells. Study-level points and caveats: It was the long-lived donors that had more naive CD4+ cells and higher diversity than aged donors. Older age coincided with a roughly linear decline in TCR beta diversity per million T cells.

PCR was performed a second time for about 7 to 12 cycles using a sample-barcoded 5' primer and a J-beta primer mix. Unique molecular identifiers of 12 random nucleotides labeled each cDNA. TCRdb itself ran the 5' RACE reads through MiXCR, one entry per CDR3 protein. The table records roughly 1,500,000 distinct CDR3 sequences, approximately 42% of them present only once. This CDR3 has 15 amino acids. The germline CDR1 and CDR2 sequences are MNHEY and SVGEGT. With V trimmed by 5 bases and J by 2 bases, 9 bases remained unmatched. This clonotype showed up just once. Its antigen is currently unknown. The chain has TRBV6-2 or TRBV6-3 and TRBJ2-7; the match to TRBD1 covers 7 bases. Sequenced: blood. This sequence originates from a young woman in good health. The CDR3 here is CASSLQTGSPYEQYF. CDR3 sequence (DNA): TGTGCCAGCAGTCTCCAGACAGGGAGTCCCTACGAGCAGTACTTC.